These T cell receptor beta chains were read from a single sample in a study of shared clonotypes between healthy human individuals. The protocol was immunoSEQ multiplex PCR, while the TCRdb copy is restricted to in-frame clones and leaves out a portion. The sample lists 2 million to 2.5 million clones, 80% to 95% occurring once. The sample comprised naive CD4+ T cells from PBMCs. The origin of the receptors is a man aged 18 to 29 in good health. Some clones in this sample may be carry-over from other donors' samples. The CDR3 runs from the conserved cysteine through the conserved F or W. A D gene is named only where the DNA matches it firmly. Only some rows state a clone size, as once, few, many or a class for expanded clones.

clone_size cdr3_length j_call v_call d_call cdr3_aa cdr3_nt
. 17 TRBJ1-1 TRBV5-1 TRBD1 CASSPRGTGGLETEAFF TGCGCCAGCAGCCCCCGGGGGACAGGGGGATTGGAGACTGAAGCTTTCTTT
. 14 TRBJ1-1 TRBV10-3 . CAPRAPSMNTEAFF TGTGCCCCCAGAGCTCCTTCTATGAACACTGAAGCTTTCTTT
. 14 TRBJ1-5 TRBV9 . CASSVGSRNQPQHF TGTGCCAGCAGCGTAGGCAGTCGGAACCAGCCCCAGCATTTT
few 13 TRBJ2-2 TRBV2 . CASSESNTGELFF TGTGCCAGCAGTGAATCGAACACCGGGGAGCTGTTTTTT
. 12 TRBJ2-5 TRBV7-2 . CASSFLAPGLYF TGTGCCAGCAGCTTTCTAGCGCCTGGGCTGTACTTC
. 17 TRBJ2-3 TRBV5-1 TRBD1 CASSYERTGFGTDTQYF TGCGCCAGCAGCTACGAACGGACAGGGTTCGGCACAGATACGCAGTATTTT
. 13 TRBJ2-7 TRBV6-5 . CATRRGTTYEQYF TGTGCCACCAGAAGAGGGACCACCTACGAGCAGTACTTC
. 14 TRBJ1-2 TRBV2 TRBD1 CASRTAGGAYGYTF TGTGCCAGCAGAACCGCAGGGGGCGCCTATGGCTACACCTTC
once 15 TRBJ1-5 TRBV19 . CASSNGRVVDQPQHF TGTGCCAGTAGTAATGGCAGGGTGGTCGATCAGCCCCAGCATTTT
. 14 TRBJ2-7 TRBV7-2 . CASTLSRQAGEQYF TGTGCCAGCACCTTGAGCCGACAGGCGGGGGAGCAGTACTTC
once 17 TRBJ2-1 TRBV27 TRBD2 CASSSNRGRGPGNEQFF TGTGCCAGCAGTTCCAACCGGGGGAGGGGCCCCGGCAATGAGCAGTTCTTC
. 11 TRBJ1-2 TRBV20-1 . CSPGIDYGYTF TGCAGCCCCGGGATAGACTATGGCTACACCTTC
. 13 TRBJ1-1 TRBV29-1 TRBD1 CSVATDRATEAFF TGCAGCGTGGCCACCGACAGGGCCACTGAAGCTTTCTTT
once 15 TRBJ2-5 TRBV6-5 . CASSYSGGLQETQYF TGTGCCAGCAGTTACTCTGGCGGGCTCCAAGAGACCCAGTACTTC
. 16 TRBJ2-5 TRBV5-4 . CASSLGQGVGLSTQYF TGTGCCAGCAGCCTAGGACAGGGTGTGGGACTATCAACCCAGTACTTC
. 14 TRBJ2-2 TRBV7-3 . CASSLGWNTGELFF TGTGCCAGCAGCCTGGGTTGGAACACCGGGGAGCTGTTTTTT
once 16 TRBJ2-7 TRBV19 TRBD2 CASSDRLANFEYEQYF TGTGCCAGTAGTGACCGACTAGCGAACTTCGAATACGAGCAGTACTTC
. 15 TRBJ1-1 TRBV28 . CASSSTAQVSPEAFF TGTGCCAGCAGTTCAACCGCCCAGGTCAGCCCTGAAGCTTTCTTT
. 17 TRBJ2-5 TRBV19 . CASSIGINQGEGETQYF TGTGCCAGTAGTATAGGAATTAATCAGGGGGAGGGAGAGACCCAGTACTTC
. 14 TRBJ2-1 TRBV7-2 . CASSVAGRYNEQFF TGTGCCAGCAGCGTTGCCGGTCGTTACAATGAGCAGTTCTTC
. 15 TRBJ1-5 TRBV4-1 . CASRRTTGFGQPQHF TGCGCCAGCCGCCGGACTACGGGCTTTGGTCAGCCCCAGCATTTT
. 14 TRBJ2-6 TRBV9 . CASSVRTGANVLTF TGTGCCAGCAGCGTGCGAACTGGGGCCAACGTCCTGACTTTC
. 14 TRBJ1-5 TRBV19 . CASKEGRDNQPQHF TGTGCCAGTAAAGAGGGGAGGGACAATCAGCCCCAGCATTTT
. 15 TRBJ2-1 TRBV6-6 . CASNSQGGSYNEQFF TGTGCCAGCAACTCACAGGGAGGGTCCTACAATGAGCAGTTCTTC
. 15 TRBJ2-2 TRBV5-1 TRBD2 CASRQAGRAIGELFF TGCGCCAGCCGACAGGCCGGGAGGGCCATCGGGGAGCTGTTTTTT
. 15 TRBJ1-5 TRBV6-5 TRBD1 CASSVTGGGGQPQHF TGTGCCAGCAGCGTGACAGGGGGCGGAGGTCAGCCCCAGCATTTT
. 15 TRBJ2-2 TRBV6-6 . CASSLRQGGTGELFF TGTGCCAGCAGTTTACGGCAGGGCGGCACCGGGGAGCTGTTTTTT
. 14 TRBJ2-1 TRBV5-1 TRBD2 CASSGSSGYNEQFF TGCGCCAGCAGCGGATCTAGCGGATACAATGAGCAGTTCTTC
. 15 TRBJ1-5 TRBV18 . CASWEGGAGNQPQHF TGTGCCAGCTGGGAGGGCGGGGCGGGCAATCAGCCCCAGCATTTT
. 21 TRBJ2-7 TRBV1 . CTSSQDKYTSGRALEPYEQYF TGCACCAGCAGCCAAGATAAATACACTAGCGGGAGGGCCTTAGAGCCCTACGAGCAGTACTTC
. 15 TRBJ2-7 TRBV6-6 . CASSFSADPGNEQYF TGTGCCAGCAGTTTTTCTGCGGACCCGGGGAACGAGCAGTACTTC
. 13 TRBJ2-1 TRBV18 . CASSPKQAGEQFF TGTGCCAGCTCACCTAAACAGGCGGGTGAGCAGTTCTTC
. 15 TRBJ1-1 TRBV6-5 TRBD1 CASSYSRQGLTEAFF TGTGCCAGCAGTTACTCGCGACAGGGTTTGACTGAAGCTTTCTTT
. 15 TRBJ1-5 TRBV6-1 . CASLSGAASNQPQHF TGTGCCAGCTTGTCCGGTGCAGCGAGCAATCAGCCCCAGCATTTT
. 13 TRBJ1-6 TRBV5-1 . CASSLDTTTPLHF TGCGCCAGCAGCTTGGACACCACTACACCCCTCCACTTT
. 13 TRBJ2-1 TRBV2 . CASRDRAYNEQFF TGTGCCAGCAGGGACAGAGCCTACAATGAGCAGTTCTTC
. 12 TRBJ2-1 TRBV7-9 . CASSLWANEQFF TGTGCCAGCAGCTTATGGGCCAATGAGCAGTTCTTC
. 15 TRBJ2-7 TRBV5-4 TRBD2 CASSLGTSDFYEQYF TGTGCCAGCAGCTTAGGGACTAGCGACTTCTACGAGCAGTACTTC
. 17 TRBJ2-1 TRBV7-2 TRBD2 CASSLSSGRPLYNEQFF TGTGCCAGCAGCCTCTCTAGCGGGAGGCCGCTCTACAATGAGCAGTTCTTC
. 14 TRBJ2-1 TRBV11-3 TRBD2 CASSLESGDNEQFF TGTGCCAGCAGCTTAGAAAGCGGGGACAATGAGCAGTTCTTC
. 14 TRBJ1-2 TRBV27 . CASSLRGINYGYTF TGTGCCAGCAGTTTGCGGGGGATCAACTATGGCTACACCTTC
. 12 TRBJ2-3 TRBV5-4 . CASSSDTDTQYF TGTGCCAGCAGTTCAGACACAGATACGCAGTATTTT
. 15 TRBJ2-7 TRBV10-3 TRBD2 CAISGRLAATYEQYF TGTGCCATCAGTGGACGCCTAGCGGCAACCTACGAGCAGTACTTC
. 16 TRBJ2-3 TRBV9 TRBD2 CASSVTSGISTDTQYF TGTGCCAGCAGCGTTACTAGCGGGATTAGTACAGATACGCAGTATTTT
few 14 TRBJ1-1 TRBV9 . CASSPLGDRTEAFF TGTGCCAGCAGCCCATTGGGGGATCGCACTGAAGCTTTCTTT
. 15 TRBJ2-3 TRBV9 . CASSLTGQYTDTQYF TGTGCCAGCAGCCTAACCGGACAGTACACAGATACGCAGTATTTT
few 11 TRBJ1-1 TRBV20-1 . CSAGGNTEAFF TGCAGTGCTGGCGGGAACACTGAAGCTTTCTTT
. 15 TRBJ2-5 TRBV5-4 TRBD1 CASSSGQGARGTQYF TGTGCCAGCAGCTCAGGACAGGGGGCGCGCGGGACCCAGTACTTC
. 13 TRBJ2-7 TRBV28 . CATHGTPLYEQYF TGTGCCACCCACGGGACTCCACTGTACGAGCAGTACTTC
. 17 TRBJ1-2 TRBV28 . CASSFTARDLANYGYTF TGTGCCAGCAGTTTCACCGCCAGGGACTTAGCTAACTATGGCTACACCTTC
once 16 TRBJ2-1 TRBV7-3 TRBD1 CASSYYIGQGSHEQFF TGTGCCAGCAGCTATTACATTGGACAGGGCTCCCATGAGCAGTTCTTC